This TCR beta chain was sequenced during a study of T cell responses to AZD1222 COVID-19 vaccine. Profiled with immunoSEQ multiplex PCR; TCRdb holds only in-frame clones, not every one. This sample has 150,000 or so clones; more than 85% occur once, and the top ten carry 9.1%. Trimming left V 4 bases short and J 3 bases short, with 13 bases between. In germline, CDR1 is KGHSH, CDR2 LQKENI. The CDR3 runs to 14 residues. The origin of this receptor is an adult in good health. The sequences come from peripheral blood, collected on day 0 of AZD1222 vaccination. The J gene is TRBJ2-7, the V gene TRBV18; D gene unclear. The CDR3 loop is CASSQSSGDYEQYF. The CDR3 bases are TGTGCCAGCTCACAATCCTCGGGCGACTACGAGCAGTACTTC.